This T cell receptor beta chain was recovered during a study of T cell repertoires in cytomegalovirus infection. Background on the study: From public TCR beta signatures came an indication of both CMV infection and matching HLA type.

This clonotype appeared a few times. Antigen unknown. The ends lost 4 bases at V and 6 bases at J; junction bases unmatched: 5. This CDR3 spans 15 amino acids. TCRdb fed the reads into MiXCR, producing one record per CDR3 protein. The sample contains about 530,000 distinct CDR3 sequences, around 27% of which appear only once. Study-wide results and caveats: HLA-C-restricted CMV-specific TCR beta clonotypes prevailed in the ex vivo response. Frequencies of public TCR beta families were cumulated, and this identified carriers of CMV plus the relevant HLA.

This chain joins TRBV12-3 or TRBV12-4 and TRBJ2-6; 8 bases are a match to TRBD1. Source material: PBMCs. The TCR sequence derives from a human donor in good health (CMV status not recorded). Some clones in this sample may be carry-over from other donors' samples. CDR3 sequence: CASSSRQGLANVLTF. CDR3 sequence (DNA): TGTGCCAGCAGTTCTAGACAGGGGTTGGCCAACGTCCTGACTTTC.